Below are 28 T cell receptor beta chains sequenced from a single sample in a study of blood T cell repertoires in COVID-19. Only in-frame clones appear in the TCRdb table, and some are missing; sequencing was by immunoSEQ multiplex PCR. Of roughly 55,000 clones listed, roughly 84% were seen once; the top ten hold approximately 7.1%. Sequenced input: peripheral blood. Every receptor here comes from a middle-aged man with active COVID-19.

As concerns this clone: This specimen includes other DNA sequences encoding the same CDR3. The genes are TRBV3-1 (or the pseudogene TRBV3-2) and TRBJ2-7, with 7 bases identical to TRBD1. The CDR3 runs to 11 residues. J was trimmed by 6 bases and V by 6 bases; bases with no gene match: 2. The germline V gene has CDR1 LGHDT and CDR2 YNNKEL (reference sequence). The CDR3 protein is CASSHRGEQYF. The CDR3 DNA reads as TGTGCCAGCAGTCACAGGGGCGAGCAGTACTTC.

The chain carries TRBV25-1 and TRBJ2-3; the match to TRBD2 covers 10 bases. Losses at the gene ends were 0 bases for V and 0 bases for J; bases not matched to a gene: 6. Germline CDR1 reads MGHDK; CDR2 reads SYGVNS. The CDR3 contains 18 residues. The CDR3 loop reads CASSEYFTAGGSTDTQYF. The CDR3, as DNA: TGTGCCAGCAGTGAATATTTTACAGCGGGAGGGAGCACAGATACGCAGTATTTT.

The count of this clone is one. This chain uses TRBV5-5 with TRBJ1-2; 9 bases line up with TRBD1. V gave up 4 bases and J gave up 8 bases; unmatched junction bases: 18. The CDR3 covers 17 residues. CDR1 SGHKS and CDR2 YYEKEE come from the germline V gene (reference sequence). CDR3 in DNA: TGTGCCAGCAGCACCATCACCGGACAGGGGACGGGTGAGGGCTACACCTTC. It encodes CASSTITGQGTGEGYTF.

The chain carries TRBV19 and TRBJ2-1; 8 bases agree with TRBD2. Germline CDR1 is LNHDA and CDR2 is SQIVND (reference sequence). V gave up 3 bases and J gave up 2 bases; unmatched junction bases: 6. The CDR3 covers 16 residues. The CDR3 reads CASSMGAGRAYNEQFF. In DNA, the CDR3 is TGTGCCAGTAGTATGGGGGCCGGGAGGGCCTACAATGAGCAGTTCTTC. The variable domain in full, completed from reference TRBV19 and TRBJ2-1, reads DGGITQSPKYLFRKEGQNVTLSCEQNLNHDAMYWYRQDPGQGLRLIYYSQIVNDFQKGDIAEGYSVSREKKESFPLTVTSAQKNPTAFYLCASSMGAGRAYNEQFFGPGTRLTVL.

The chain joins TRBV3-1 (or the pseudogene TRBV3-2) to TRBJ2-1, with D perhaps TRBD2 (5 bases). The CDR3 spans 14 residues. V was clipped by 2 bases and J by 7 bases, with 12 bases between them. Germline-derived CDR1 and CDR2 are LGHDT and YNNKEL (reference sequence). The CDR3 DNA follows: TGTGCCAGCAGCCAATGGTTCTCGGGGAATGAGCAGTTCTTC. It specifies CASSQWFSGNEQFF.

The genes are TRBV7-8 and TRBJ2-7; possibly TRBD1 for D (5 bases). Germline CDR1 and CDR2: SGHVS and FQNEAQ. This CDR3 contains 14 residues. V lost 5 bases to trimming and J lost 2 bases, with 13 bases between them. The CDR3 spells CASSRGGAAYEQYF. The CDR3 DNA reads TGTGCCAGCAGCCGAGGTGGGGCAGCCTACGAGCAGTACTTC.

As concerns this clone: This specimen includes other DNA sequences encoding the same CDR3. The chain uses TRBV7-9 and TRBJ1-2; TRBD1 matches at 10 bases. J was trimmed by 8 bases and V by 8 bases; bases with no gene match: 11. CDR3 size: 14 residues. Germline V gene lookup returns CDR1 SEHNR and CDR2 FQNEAQ (reference sequence). DNA for the CDR3: TGTGCCAGCGGATCAGGACAGGGGGTACGCGGCTACACCTTC. This gives the protein CASGSGQGVRGYTF.

This chain uses TRBV27 with TRBJ2-5; 7 positions agree with TRBD1. Trimming at V came to 4 bases and at J to 5 bases, leaving 4 bases not matched to a gene. CDR3 length: 13 amino acids. Germline V gene lookup returns CDR1 MNHEY and CDR2 SMNVEV (reference sequence). CDR3 sequence reads: CASSSTGLETQYF. CDR3 nucleotide sequence: TGTGCCAGCAGTTCGACAGGGTTGGAGACCCAGTACTTC.

The chain couples TRBV12-5 to TRBJ2-1; 8 bases are shared with TRBD2. The CDR3 covers 15 residues. CDR1 and CDR2 (germline): LGHNT, FRNRAP. V shed 5 bases and J 2 bases; nucleotides not matched to a gene: 5. The CDR3 DNA reads TGTGCTAGTGGTCCCCCAGCGGGAGCCTACAATGAGCAGTTCTTC. Residues: CASGPPAGAYNEQFF.

The chain recombines TRBV5-1 with TRBJ2-1; 13 nucleotides agree with TRBD2. Germline CDR1 SGHRS, CDR2 YFSETQ. V shed 2 bases, J shed 6 bases, and the junction held 11 bases outside the gene matches. CDR3 length: 18 residues. The CDR3 loop reads CASSLTPQTSGGINEQFF. For the CDR3, the DNA is TGCGCCAGCAGCTTAACCCCTCAGACTAGCGGGGGGATCAATGAGCAGTTCTTC.

The chain joins TRBV11-3 to TRBJ2-7; possibly TRBD1 for D (6 bases). Germline CDR1 SGHNT, CDR2 YENEEA. V lost 4 bases and J lost 6, with 13 bases in between. CDR3 length: 13 residues. Here the CDR3 DNA reads TGTGCCAGCAGCTCGCACAGGGATACCGAGCAGTACTTC. Protein: CASSSHRDTEQYF.

This chain connects TRBV7-2 to TRBJ2-4; D might be TRBD1 (6 bases). Per germline, CDR1 SGHTA and CDR2 FQGNSA. V was shortened by 5 bases and J by 0 bases, with 14 bases between the two germline ends. The CDR3 length is 16 residues. The CDR3 coding sequence is TGTGCCAGCAGCCCCGGACAGTCCCTAGCCAAAAACATTCAGTACTTC. Amino acids: CASSPGQSLAKNIQYF.

The chain couples TRBV7-2 to TRBJ2-7; perhaps TRBD2 as D (6 bases). Germline CDR1 SGHTA, CDR2 FQGNSA. The CDR3 is 15 amino acids. Trimming cost V 0 bases and J 0 bases, with 9 bases left between them. The CDR3 region is CASSLARGYSYEQYF. CDR3 nucleotide sequence: TGTGCCAGCAGCTTAGCGCGGGGTTACTCCTACGAGCAGTACTTC. The full variable domain, rest sourced from reference TRBV7-2 and TRBJ2-7, is GAGVSQSPSNKVTEKGKDVELRCDPISGHTALYWYRQSLGQGLEFLIYFQGNSAPDKSGLPSDRFSAERTGGSVSTLTIQRTQQEDSAVYLCASSLARGYSYEQYFGPGTRLTVT.

The chain combines TRBV5-1 with TRBJ2-5; D may be TRBD2 (5 bases). V lost 7 bases, J lost 5 bases, and 18 bases lay in between. CDR1 SGHRS and CDR2 YFSETQ come from the germline V gene. This CDR3 comprises 14 residues. The chain's CDR3 is CASSDPGWAETQYF. In DNA form, the CDR3 reads TGCGCCAGCTCCGATCCGGGGTGGGCGGAGACCCAGTACTTC.

J is TRBJ1-1 and V is TRBV2, with D possibly TRBD1 on 5 matching bases. Germline-derived CDR1 and CDR2 are SNHLY and FYNNEI. This CDR3 is built from 14 residues. Deletions cut 7 bases from V and 1 base from J, with 13 bases between. The CDR3 DNA sequence: TGTGCCAGCACCCAGGGAGGGTGGAACACTGAAGCTTTCTTT. Protein: CASTQGGWNTEAFF.

CDR3 in amino acids: CASSPSSGFSYEQYF. CDR3 nucleotide sequence: TGTGCCAGCAGCCCATCGAGCGGGTTCTCCTACGAGCAGTACTTC. The chain employs TRBV9 and TRBJ2-7, with D perhaps TRBD2 (6 bases). V lost 4 bases to trimming and J lost 0 bases, with 14 bases between them. Germline lookup yields CDR1 SGDLS and CDR2 YYNGEE. There are 15 residues in the CDR3.

As DNA, the CDR3 is TGTGCCAGCAGCCCACGGAGGGATTGGGAGACCCAGTACTTC. Translation gives CASSPRRDWETQYF. V and J are TRBV7-2 and TRBJ2-5, with a weak D call TRBD2 (6 bases). CDR1 SGHTA and CDR2 FQGNSA come from the germline V gene. V shed 5 bases and J shed 5 bases, with 15 bases lying between them. CDR3 length equals 14 residues.

The gene calls are TRBV2 and TRBJ1-5; D might be TRBD1 (5 bases). This CDR3 region has 11 residues. V dropped 7 bases and J dropped 14 bases, with 15 bases sitting between them. Germline-derived CDR1 and CDR2 are SNHLY and FYNNEI. CDR3 in DNA: TGTGCCAGCACCCAGGGTGTTAAGAAGCATTTT. This codes for CASTQGVKKHF.

The V call is TRBV27, the J call TRBJ2-6, with TRBD1 matching 10 bases. In germline, CDR1 is MNHEY, CDR2 SMNVEV (reference sequence). This CDR3 has 17 amino acids. The J segment lost 4 bases and the V segment lost 11 bases, leaving 14 bases of the junction unmatched. CDR3 sequence: CAPRGDRGGSGANVLTF. As DNA, the CDR3 is TGTGCCCCCCGGGGGGACAGGGGAGGATCCGGGGCCAACGTCCTGACTTTC.

This clone was observed a few times. The rearrangement uses TRBV15 and TRBJ2-7, with 9 bases that match TRBD2. Trimming at V came to 1 base and at J to 7 bases, leaving 11 bases not matched to a gene. The germline CDR1 and CDR2 sequences are LNHNV and YYDKDF (reference sequence). There are 16 residues in the CDR3. CDR3 protein: CATSRVAGAGGPEQYF. In DNA, the CDR3 is TGTGCCACCAGCAGAGTGGCAGGGGCGGGGGGGCCAGAGCAGTACTTC.

V is TRBV7-8 and J is TRBJ2-2, with D maybe TRBD1 (6 bases). Trimming removed 6 bases at V and 4 bases at J, with 12 bases between. The CDR3 consists of 14 residues. Germline V gene data show CDR1 as SGHVS and CDR2 as FQNEAQ. The CDR3, as DNA: TGTGCCAGCAGTTACGACAGGAGCACCGGGGAGCTGTTTTTT. This sequence encodes CASSYDRSTGELFF.

V gene TRBV7-8 combines with J gene TRBJ2-5, with a tentative D call TRBD1 (6 bases). The V gene's germline CDR1 is SGHVS and CDR2 FQNEAQ. Trimming took 1 base from V and 2 from J, leaving 8 bases between them. The CDR3 length is 14 residues. In DNA form, the CDR3 reads TGTGCCAGCAGCTTAGACAGGGATCAAGAGACCCAGTACTTC. The encoded protein is CASSLDRDQETQYF.

J is TRBJ2-3 and V is TRBV5-5, with D possibly being TRBD2 (6 bases). The CDR3 is 15 residues long. The germline CDR1 and CDR2 sequences are SGHKS and YYEKEE (reference sequence). V lost 0 bases to trimming and J lost 1 base, with 9 bases between them. The CDR3 region has the DNA TGTGCCAGCAGCTTGGGCGGGAAGGGCACAGATACGCAGTATTTT. Translation: CASSLGGKGTDTQYF.

V and J are TRBV10-3 and TRBJ2-7; D possibly corresponds to TRBD1 (5 bases). In germline, CDR1 is ENHRY, CDR2 SYGVKD. V was shortened by 0 bases and J by 3 bases, with 9 bases between the two germline ends. The CDR3 length is 14 residues. In DNA form, the CDR3 reads TGTGCCATCAGTGAGTCAGGGGTCTTCTACGAGCAGTACTTC. Its protein is CAISESGVFYEQYF.

The rearrangement joins TRBV27 to TRBJ2-7, with D possibly being TRBD2 (6 bases). Trimming pared 6 bases from V and 1 base from J, leaving 16 bases between. Germline V CDR1 and CDR2: MNHEY, SMNVEV (reference sequence). This CDR3 comprises 15 residues. The CDR3 DNA follows: TGTGCCAGCAGAAGTCCCCTAGCGTATTCCTACGAGCAGTACTTC. Translation: CASRSPLAYSYEQYF.

The genes are TRBV5-6 and TRBJ1-2, with 8 bases lining up with TRBD1. The V gene's germline CDR1 is SGHDT and CDR2 YYEEEE. The CDR3 extends over 13 amino acids. The V segment lost 3 bases and the J segment 8 bases; nucleotides outside the gene matches: 6. The CDR3 is CASSSDREGGYTF. The CDR3 bases are TGTGCCAGCAGCTCGGACAGGGAGGGAGGCTACACCTTC.

The CDR3 protein is CASSVSGTSELSEQFF. As DNA, the CDR3 is TGTGCCAGCAGCGTTTCCGGGACTAGCGAGTTGAGTGAGCAGTTCTTC. The J gene is TRBJ2-1, the V gene TRBV9; 10 bases agree with TRBD2. The CDR3 spans 16 residues. Unmatched junction bases numbered 11, after V lost 2 bases and J lost 9 bases. The germline V gene encodes CDR1 SGDLS and CDR2 YYNGEE.

V is TRBV29-1 and J is TRBJ2-7, with 8 bases identical to TRBD2. Looked up from germline, CDR1 is SQVTM and CDR2 is ANQGSEA. CDR3 length equals 13 residues. V lost 5 bases and J lost 5; bases outside the gene matches: 8. CDR3 nucleotide sequence: TGCAGCGTTTGGAGCGGGAGTTCGGACGAGCAGTACTTC. Translation: CSVWSGSSDEQYF.